A single sample gave rise to the 30 T cell receptor beta chains below, sequenced in a study of OX40 agonist ivuxolimab in advanced cancers. The library was built by means of the immunoSEQ multiplex PCR assay. TCRdb limited this immuneACCESS table to in-frame rearrangements with V and J called. A share of clones is missing; checked studies link under half to unresolved V genes, and the rest is unexplained. The table for this sample lists just under 65,000 clones; just under 85% of them were counted only once. The ten most abundant clones make up 9.8% of the sample. Sample: CD4+ or CD8+ T cells sorted from blood, taken in a trial of the OX40 agonist ivuxolimab. The source is an adult with an advanced solid tumor such as melanoma, head and neck, liver or kidney cancer.

The chain is built from TRBV5-1 and TRBJ1-1; D not certain. Germline V gene lookup returns CDR1 SGHRS and CDR2 YFSETQ. CDR3 length equals 15 residues. The V end lost 3 bases, the J end lost 10 bases, and 22 bases lay between the germline ends. The CDR3 is CASSWTGTGVGRAFF. In nucleotides, the CDR3 is TGCGCCAGCAGCTGGACCGGCACCGGGGTTGGGAGAGCTTTCTTT.

The rearrangement joins TRBV5-1 to TRBJ2-1; D is unclear. The germline CDR1 and CDR2 sequences are SGHRS and YFSETQ. With 0 bases removed from V and 5 bases from J, the gap between germline ends came to 6 bases. The length of the CDR3 is 13 residues. CDR3 nucleotide sequence: TGCGCCAGCAGCTTGGGGGTCGACAATGAGCAGTTCTTC. It specifies CASSLGVDNEQFF. The variable domain in full, completed from reference TRBV5-1 and TRBJ2-1, reads KAGVTQTPRYLIKTRGQQVTLSCSPISGHRSVSWYQQTPGQGLQFLFEYFSETQRNKGNFPGRFSGRQFSNSRSEMNVSTLELGDSALYLCASSLGVDNEQFFGPGTRLTVL.

The chain employs TRBV11-3 and TRBJ2-7, with D maybe TRBD1 (6 bases). Germline-derived CDR1 and CDR2 are SGHNT and YENEEA. The CDR3 is 15 amino acids. V was shortened by 4 bases and J by 2 bases, with 15 bases between the two germline ends. The CDR3 reads CASSSGQMAPYEQYF. The CDR3 region has the DNA TGTGCCAGCAGCTCTGGACAGATGGCACCCTACGAGCAGTACTTC. The full variable domain, with the rest looked up from reference TRBV11-3 and TRBJ2-7, is EAGVVQSPRYKIIEKKQPVAFWCNPISGHNTLYWYLQNLGQGPELLIRYENEEAVDDSQLPKDRFSAERLKGVDSTLKIQPAELGDSAVYLCASSSGQMAPYEQYFGPGTRLTVT.

V is TRBV6-4 and J is TRBJ2-1; 10 bases are a match to TRBD1. The V gene's germline CDR1 is MRHNA and CDR2 SNTAGT. The V segment lost 5 bases and the J segment 9 bases; nucleotides outside the gene matches: 10. The CDR3 contains 15 residues. Here the CDR3 reads CASSSGTGEFAEQFF. CDR3 coding DNA: TGTGCCAGCAGTTCAGGGACAGGGGAATTTGCTGAGCAGTTCTTC.

V gene TRBV6-5 combines with J gene TRBJ1-2; 8 bases match TRBD1. Germline values: CDR1 MNHEY, CDR2 SVGAGI. V shed 0 bases, J shed 0 bases, and the junction held 0 bases outside the gene matches. The CDR3 length is 15 residues. In DNA, the CDR3 is TGTGCCAGCAGTTACTCCAGGGGGCCTAACTATGGCTACACCTTC. Protein product: CASSYSRGPNYGYTF.

The genes are TRBV4-2 and TRBJ1-2; D gene uncertain. Germline CDR1 LGHNA, CDR2 YNFKEQ. This CDR3 contains 15 residues. Trimming took 1 base from V and 0 from J, leaving 9 bases between them. CDR3 coding DNA: TGTGCCAGCAGCCAAGGCACAAGCTCTAACTATGGCTACACCTTC. Its protein product is CASSQGTSSNYGYTF.

The rearrangement links TRBV2 to TRBJ1-4; possible D gene TRBD1, 5 bases. CDR1 SNHLY and CDR2 FYNNEI come from the germline V gene. The CDR3 extends over 14 amino acids. Deletions cut 6 bases from V and 6 bases from J, with 14 bases between. CDR3 DNA sequence: TGTGCCAGCAGCTCTAACCGGGACGATGAAAAACTGTTTTTT. This encodes CASSSNRDDEKLFF.

V gene TRBV18 combines with J gene TRBJ2-3; tentative D call: TRBD2 (6 bases). The CDR3 consists of 16 residues. The germline V and J ends were trimmed by 6 bases and 6 bases, with 22 bases remaining between them. Germline-derived CDR1 and CDR2 are KGHSH and LQKENI. CDR3 loop: CASSGFQRGASDTQYF. CDR3 coding DNA: TGTGCCAGCTCGGGGTTTCAGCGCGGGGCTTCCGATACGCAGTATTTT.

The V call is TRBV2, the J call TRBJ2-1; D remains unclear. This CDR3 has 12 residues. V was cut by 9 bases and J by 5 bases, with 11 bases left in between. Germline CDR1 is SNHLY and CDR2 is FYNNEI. The CDR3 region has the DNA TGTGCCAGTAGCTACGCGGACAATGAGCAGTTCTTC. It is translated as CASSYADNEQFF.

This clone was found once. The chain joins TRBV28 to TRBJ2-5; 9 positions match TRBD1. This CDR3 region has 16 residues. Germline trimming cut 5 bases from V and 5 bases from J; bases unmatched to any gene: 12. CDR1 MDHEN and CDR2 SYDVKM come from the germline V gene. As DNA, the CDR3 is TGTGCCAGCAGTCCACTGGACAGGGGATTTGGGGAGACCCAGTACTTC. Translated, it gives CASSPLDRGFGETQYF.

The rearrangement uses TRBV7-2 and TRBJ2-3; D may be TRBD2 (6 bases). The CDR3 loop spans 15 amino acids. With 5 bases removed from V and 1 base from J, the gap between germline ends came to 13 bases. Germline-derived CDR1 and CDR2 are SGHTA and FQGNSA. The CDR3 reads CASSPSGLGTDTQYF. The CDR3 DNA is TGTGCCAGCAGCCCAAGCGGGCTGGGCACAGATACGCAGTATTTT. Together with reference TRBV7-2 and TRBJ2-3, the CDR3 gives the full variable domain: GAGVSQSPSNKVTEKGKDVELRCDPISGHTALYWYRQSLGQGLEFLIYFQGNSAPDKSGLPSDRFSAERTGGSVSTLTIQRTQQEDSAVYLCASSPSGLGTDTQYFGPGTRLTVL.

This rearrangement joins TRBV27 to TRBJ1-6; D is unresolved. V was shortened by 8 bases and J by 7 bases, with 15 bases between the two germline ends. Germline assignment: CDR1 MNHEY and CDR2 SMNVEV (reference sequence). This CDR3 spans 14 amino acids. CDR3 sequence reads: CASGRESWNSPLHF. DNA of the CDR3: TGTGCCAGCGGCAGAGAAAGTTGGAATTCACCCCTCCACTTT.

V gene TRBV5-1 combines with J gene TRBJ2-1, with TRBD2 matching 9 bases. The germline V gene has CDR1 SGHRS and CDR2 YFSETQ. CDR3 length: 16 residues. V dropped 7 bases and J dropped 4; count of bases not matched to a gene: 12. The CDR3 bases are TGCGCCAGCGCCCCCAGGTCAGCGGGAGGTTACAATGAGCAGTTCTTC. Its protein product is CASAPRSAGGYNEQFF.

This CDR3 reads CASRRVPETQYF. Written as DNA, the CDR3 is TGTGCCAGCAGAAGGGTTCCGGAGACCCAGTACTTC. The chain combines TRBV25-1 with TRBJ2-5; D unclear. The CDR3 has 12 amino acids. Deletions cut 6 bases from V and 5 bases from J, with 10 bases between. Germline V lookup: CDR1 MGHDK, CDR2 SYGVNS.

This chain joins TRBV7-9 and TRBJ1-1, with a weak D call TRBD1 (6 bases). The V and J ends lost 5 bases and 1 base respectively, with 11 bases between them. The germline CDR1 and CDR2 sequences are SEHNR and FQNEAQ (reference sequence). The CDR3 runs to 14 residues. CDR3 coding DNA: TGTGCCAGCAGCCTCGGACAGCAGAACACTGAAGCTTTCTTT. Amino acids: CASSLGQQNTEAFF. Supplemented by reference TRBV7-9 and TRBJ1-1, the full variable domain reads DTGVSQNPRHKITKRGQNVTFRCDPISEHNRLYWYRQTLGQGPEFLTYFQNEAQLEKSRLLSDRFSAERPKGSFSTLEIQRTEQGDSAMYLCASSLGQQNTEAFFGQGTRLTVV.

The chain combines TRBV14 with TRBJ2-2; the D is unclear. Trimming left V 1 base short and J 3 bases short, with 3 bases between. This CDR3 is 13 amino acids long. From germline, CDR1 is SGHDN and CDR2 FVKESK. The CDR3 sequence is CASSQADTGELFF. The CDR3 coding sequence is TGTGCCAGCAGCCAAGCGGACACCGGGGAGCTGTTTTTT.

V gene TRBV6-5 combines with J gene TRBJ2-1, with D hard to call. The germline V gene encodes CDR1 MNHEY and CDR2 SVGAGI. The CDR3 runs to 15 residues. V was shortened by 6 bases and J by 0 bases, with 12 bases between the two germline ends. The CDR3 sequence is CASSRTASSYNEQFF. The CDR3 region has the DNA TGTGCCAGCAGCCGTACTGCGAGCTCCTACAATGAGCAGTTCTTC.

This clone was seen once. V and J are TRBV11-2 and TRBJ1-1; D gene ambiguous. V was clipped by 4 bases and J by 1 base, with 7 bases between them. The germline V gene has CDR1 SGHAT and CDR2 FQNNGV. The CDR3 extends over 13 amino acids. CDR3 protein: CASSSQWNTEAFF. The CDR3 coding sequence is TGTGCCAGCAGCTCGCAGTGGAACACTGAAGCTTTCTTT. Full variable domain (rest looked up from reference TRBV11-2 and TRBJ1-1): EAGVAQSPRYKIIEKRQSVAFWCNPISGHATLYWYQQILGQGPKLLIQFQNNGVVDDSQLPKDRFSAERLKGVDSTLKIQPAKLEDSAVYLCASSSQWNTEAFFGQGTRLTVV.

V is TRBV11-2 and J is TRBJ2-5, with D hard to call. Germline V gene sequence: CDR1 SGHAT, CDR2 FQNNGV. The CDR3 sequence is 13 residues long. V was clipped by 1 base and J by 2 bases, with 5 bases between them. CDR3 protein: CASSLVWQETQYF. The CDR3 DNA sequence: TGTGCCAGCAGCTTAGTATGGCAAGAGACCCAGTACTTC.

V and J are TRBV19 and TRBJ1-5, with a tentative D call TRBD1 (6 bases). The germline V gene has CDR1 LNHDA and CDR2 SQIVND (reference sequence). The CDR3 is 18 amino acids. The ends were cut back, 3 bases at V and 4 bases at J, with 22 bases in the middle. The CDR3 coding sequence is TGTGCCAGTAGTATTTTTTACCCCGTGGACAGTAGTAATCAGCCCCAGCATTTT. It translates to CASSIFYPVDSSNQPQHF.

The chain is built from TRBV6-6 and TRBJ2-7, with TRBD1 matching 10 bases. Germline-derived CDR1 and CDR2 are MNHNY and SVGAGI (reference sequence). Trimming cost V 3 bases and J 4 bases; bases outside gene matches: 3. The CDR3 loop spans 14 amino acids. CDR3: CASSYRDRGYEQYF. Here the CDR3 DNA reads TGTGCCAGCAGTTATCGGGACAGGGGTTACGAGCAGTACTTC.

V gene TRBV6-6 combines with J gene TRBJ1-1, with no clear D. Between the trimmed V and J ends, which lost 10 bases and 1 base, there was a span of 10 bases. The germline CDR1 and CDR2 sequences are MNHNY and SVGAGI (reference sequence). The CDR3 totals 12 residues. The CDR3 here is CATLQENTEAFF. In DNA, the CDR3 is TGTGCCACCCTCCAGGAGAACACTGAAGCTTTCTTT.

CDR3 coding DNA: TGTGCCAGCAGTTTTCGGCGGGACGGCCAAGAGACCCAGTACTTC. Translated: CASSFRRDGQETQYF. The chain couples TRBV13 to TRBJ2-5; D possibly corresponds to TRBD2 (6 bases). The CDR3 sequence is 15 residues long. Germline V gene sequence: CDR1 PRHDT, CDR2 FYEKMQ (reference sequence). V gave up 6 bases and J gave up 1 base, with 15 bases separating them.

The chain couples TRBV27 to TRBJ2-3; 10 bases agree with TRBD2. This CDR3 contains 13 residues. CDR1 MNHEY and CDR2 SMNVEV come from the germline V gene (reference sequence). V shed 2 bases and J 9 bases; nucleotides not matched to a gene: 2. The CDR3 here is CASSLLAGVTQYF. CDR3 sequence (DNA): TGTGCCAGCAGTTTACTAGCGGGAGTCACGCAGTATTTT.

The chain links TRBV9 to TRBJ1-5; D unresolved. The CDR3 runs to 13 residues. CDR1 and CDR2 from the germline V gene are SGDLS and YYNGEE. The V gene lost 0 bases and the J gene lost 9 bases, with 10 bases spanning the gap. CDR3 DNA: TGTGCCAGCAGCGTAGACGAACTACGGCCCCAGCATTTT. Its translation is CASSVDELRPQHF.

The rearrangement uses TRBV5-1 and TRBJ2-1, with TRBD1 identical over 7 bases. This CDR3 is 15 amino acids long. V lost 0 bases and J lost 6; bases outside the gene matches: 6. Germline V CDR1 and CDR2: SGHRS, YFSETQ. This CDR3 reads CASSLEGGRGNEQFF. CDR3 nucleotides: TGCGCCAGCAGCTTGGAAGGGGGCCGGGGCAATGAGCAGTTCTTC. Using reference TRBV5-1 and TRBJ2-1 for the parts outside the CDR3, the full variable domain is KAGVTQTPRYLIKTRGQQVTLSCSPISGHRSVSWYQQTPGQGLQFLFEYFSETQRNKGNFPGRFSGRQFSNSRSEMNVSTLELGDSALYLCASSLEGGRGNEQFFGPGTRLTVL.

V gene TRBV9 combines with J gene TRBJ2-2; 10 nucleotides match TRBD2. From germline, CDR1 is SGDLS and CDR2 YYNGEE. V lost 1 base to trimming and J lost 7 bases; unmatched junction nucleotides: 4. This CDR3 has 15 amino acids. This CDR3 reads CASSVNSGGYGELFF. CDR3 bases: TGTGCCAGCAGCGTAAATAGCGGGGGGTACGGGGAGCTGTTTTTT.

This chain's CDR3 is CASSIGQGLGQPQHF. CDR3 nucleotides: TGTGCCAGTAGTATAGGCCAGGGCCTAGGACAGCCCCAGCATTTT. This rearrangement joins TRBV19 to TRBJ1-5; possible D gene TRBD1, 5 bases. Germline V gives CDR1 LNHDA, CDR2 SQIVND (reference sequence). Trimming took 1 base from V and 7 from J, leaving 14 bases between them. CDR3 length: 15 residues.

This clone was picked up a small number of times. J is TRBJ2-7 and V is TRBV7-8; D remains unclear. This CDR3 has 13 amino acids. CDR1 and CDR2 (germline): SGHVS, FQNEAQ. Trimming removed 6 bases from V and 2 bases from J, with 11 bases in between. The CDR3 region is CASSVTVTYEQYF. The CDR3 bases are TGTGCCAGCAGTGTCACAGTAACCTACGAGCAGTACTTC.

A remark on this clone: At the DNA level, this CDR3 is encoded by other sequences in the same sample as well. CDR3 DNA: TGTGCCAGCAGCTTAACAGCTTCCACAGATACGCAGTATTTT. Its translation: CASSLTASTDTQYF. The chain links TRBV11-3 to TRBJ2-3; no reliable D call. The germline gives CDR1 SGHNT, CDR2 YENEEA. There are 14 residues in the CDR3. V lost 2 bases and J lost 2, with 8 bases in between.